These 12 T cell receptor beta chains originate from one sample sequenced in a study of a mutant IDH1 vaccine in newly diagnosed glioma. Described time point: baseline, week 1 (first vaccination visit). Treatment: pre-vaccination baseline after standard-of-care therapy. Sequencing was performed with immunoSEQ multiplex PCR; in TCRdb, only in-frame clones are kept and a portion is missing. The repertoire holds around 87,000 clones, 83% seen once, with 7.4% in the top ten. The sample was PBMCs, taken from a glioma patient treated with radiotherapy, temozolomide or both. The receptors stem from a woman between 50 and 59 years old with glioma.

The chain employs TRBV4-1 and TRBJ1-6, with 8 positions matching TRBD1. Germline V gene lookup returns CDR1 MGHRA and CDR2 YSYEKL. This CDR3 is 16 amino acids long. V was clipped by 2 bases and J by 9 bases; unmatched bases: 9. The CDR3 loop reads CASSQPFRTGISPLHF. Here the CDR3 DNA reads TGCGCCAGCAGCCAACCCTTCCGGACAGGGATTTCACCCCTCCACTTT.

The rearrangement uses TRBV18 and TRBJ1-1; no definite D call. The germline V and J ends were trimmed by 3 bases and 4 bases, with 15 bases remaining between them. This CDR3 has 15 amino acids. The germline gives CDR1 KGHSH, CDR2 LQKENI. The CDR3 coding sequence is TGTGCCAGCTCACCCGGCGTGGACTCCCTCACTGAAGCTTTCTTT. It translates to CASSPGVDSLTEAFF.

The chain carries TRBV7-6 and TRBJ2-1; no reliable D call. Germline V gene data show CDR1 as SGHVS and CDR2 as FNYEAQ. Trimming left V 4 bases short and J 6 bases short, with 7 bases between. The CDR3 is made up of 12 amino acids. CDR3 in amino acids: CASSSSGNEQFF. The DNA for the CDR3 is TGTGCCAGCAGCTCCTCCGGCAATGAGCAGTTCTTC.

The chain employs TRBV18 and TRBJ2-3; no firm D call. Between the trimmed V and J ends, which lost 3 bases and 4 bases, there was a span of 2 bases. CDR1 KGHSH and CDR2 LQKENI come from the germline V gene. CDR3 length equals 11 residues. The CDR3 DNA follows: TGTGCCAGCTCACCTGCAGATACGCAGTATTTT. It translates to CASSPADTQYF.

This rearrangement joins TRBV7-9 to TRBJ1-6, with D possibly TRBD1 on 5 matching bases. The CDR3 sequence is 15 residues long. CDR1 is SEHNR and CDR2 is FQNEAQ in the germline V gene (reference sequence). Trimming removed 7 bases from V and 7 bases from J, with 17 bases in between. The CDR3 DNA reads TGTGCCAGCACTAAAGGGAGGGGACCGAATTCACCCCTCCACTTT. It specifies CASTKGRGPNSPLHF.

The chain couples TRBV5-1 to TRBJ2-1; D gene unclear. Germline values: CDR1 SGHRS, CDR2 YFSETQ. The CDR3 loop spans 13 amino acids. Trimming removed 0 bases at V and 8 bases at J, with 9 bases between. CDR3 region: CASSLDRADEQFF. DNA for the CDR3: TGCGCCAGCAGCTTGGACCGAGCCGATGAGCAGTTCTTC.

This clone was detected only a few times. CDR3 protein: CASSRDRGLSSYNEQFF. The CDR3 region has the DNA TGTGCCAGCAGCCGGGACAGGGGGCTTAGCTCCTACAATGAGCAGTTCTTC. The V gene is TRBV7-2, the J gene TRBJ2-1; 12 bases match TRBD1. The V and J ends lost 5 bases and 0 bases, in that order; junction bases with no gene match: 5. The CDR3 runs to 17 residues. Germline V gene lookup returns CDR1 SGHTA and CDR2 FQGNSA.

The V gene is TRBV29-1, the J gene TRBJ2-1, with TRBD2 matching over 8 bases. Germline CDR1 and CDR2: SQVTM and ANQGSEA. CDR3 length: 11 residues. The V and J ends lost 7 bases and 6 bases, in that order; junction bases with no gene match: 2. The CDR3 DNA follows: TGCAGCGCCGGGGGGGCCAATGAGCAGTTCTTC. This translates into CSAGGANEQFF.

The chain has TRBV7-2 and TRBJ2-3; a possible D gene is TRBD2 (6 bases). Germline assignment: CDR1 SGHTA and CDR2 FQGNSA. The CDR3 covers 16 residues. V lost 1 base to trimming and J lost 0 bases, with 11 bases between them. The CDR3 is CASSLVRGASTDTQYF. As DNA, the CDR3 is TGTGCCAGCAGCTTAGTACGCGGGGCTAGCACAGATACGCAGTATTTT.

Of note for this clone: The sample contains more than one DNA sequence encoding this CDR3. The CDR3 loop is CASSLGPEAFF. The CDR3 nucleotides read TGCGCCAGCAGCCTGGGGCCTGAAGCTTTCTTT. The rearrangement uses TRBV5-1 and TRBJ1-1; D is perhaps TRBD1 (5 bases). The length of the CDR3 is 11 residues. Germline loops: CDR1 SGHRS, CDR2 YFSETQ. Deletions cut 4 bases from V and 6 bases from J, with 7 bases between.

V usage is TRBV19 and J usage is TRBJ2-1; D remains unclear. CDR1 is LNHDA and CDR2 is SQIVND in the germline V gene (reference sequence). Trimming stripped 3 bases from V and 6 bases from J, with 9 bases between. The CDR3 contains 13 residues. The CDR3 DNA reads TGTGCCAGTAGTATTGGTCAGAGCAATGAGCAGTTCTTC. Amino acid sequence: CASSIGQSNEQFF.

V gene TRBV6-5 combines with J gene TRBJ1-5; D possibly corresponds to TRBD1 (5 bases). CDR3 length equals 15 residues. Per the germline V gene, CDR1 is MNHEY and CDR2 is SVGAGI. The V gene lost 0 bases and the J gene lost 2 bases, with 8 bases spanning the gap. The CDR3 spells CASSYSGEGNQPQHF. As DNA, the CDR3 is TGTGCCAGCAGTTACTCGGGGGAGGGCAATCAGCCCCAGCATTTT.